These T cell receptor beta chains were read from a single sample in a study of CD8+ T cells in alopecia areata. Profiling relied on immunoSEQ multiplex PCR, and the TCRdb table lists in-frame clones only, not all of them. The table shows about 120,000 clones, with around 54% occurring only once. The material sequenced was CD4+ T cells sorted from blood, taken at week 24, from a patient treated with tofacitinib. These receptors all stem from a human donor with alopecia areata. Both conserved end residues are part of each CDR3. The D gene is left open where the match is weak. Size tells how often a clone was seen (once, few, many) or the class of an expanded clone, and some rows leave it out.

cdr3_length	j_call	clone_size	v_call	d_call	cdr3_nt	cdr3_aa
12	TRBJ1-1	-	TRBV29-1	-	TGCAGCGTTGAGAAGGTAGGCACTGAAGCTTTCTTT	CSVEKVGTEAFF
10	TRBJ2-1	-	TRBV29-1	-	TGCAGCGTTGGAGGGGAAGAGCAGTTCTTC	CSVGGEEQFF
12	TRBJ2-5	once	TRBV9	-	TGTGCCAGCAGCGACAGTCGAGAGACCCAGTACTTC	CASSDSRETQYF
15	TRBJ1-1	few	TRBV7-2	-	TGTGCCAGCAGCTTAAGGCTTGCTACGAACACTGAAGCTTTCTTT	CASSLRLATNTEAFF
16	TRBJ1-5	-	TRBV4-3	TRBD1	TGCGCCAGCAGCCAGTCGACAGGGGCCAACAATCAGCCCCAGCATTTT	CASSQSTGANNQPQHF
13	TRBJ1-6	few	TRBV9	-	TGTGCCAGCAGCGTAGACGTTACCTCACCCCTCCACTTT	CASSVDVTSPLHF
15	TRBJ1-5	-	TRBV4-1	-	TGCGCCAGCAGCCAAGTGCGACTGAGAAATCAGCCCCAGCATTTT	CASSQVRLRNQPQHF
12	TRBJ1-2	-	TRBV30	-	TGTGCCTGGAGTGTGCGTTCCTATGGCTACACCTTC	CAWSVRSYGYTF
14	TRBJ1-5	-	TRBV15	-	TGTGCCACCAGCAGAGATTACCAGGGACAGCCCCAGCATTTT	CATSRDYQGQPQHF
15	TRBJ1-2	-	TRBV6-5	TRBD1	TGTGCCAGCAGAGGGAGGACAGGGGGGAACTATGGCTACACCTTC	CASRGRTGGNYGYTF
15	TRBJ1-2	once	TRBV7-9	-	TGTGCCAGCAGCTTGGCCGGGACCGCGTTTGGGGGCTACACCTTC	CASSLAGTAFGGYTF
11	TRBJ2-3	few	TRBV30	-	TGTGCCTGGACGTCAATGGATACGCAGTATTTT	CAWTSMDTQYF
15	TRBJ2-5	-	TRBV5-1	TRBD2	TGCGCCAGCAGCCCTAGCGGGGGGGCCGTGGAGACCCAGTACTTC	CASSPSGGAVETQYF
14	TRBJ2-5	-	TRBV5-4	-	TGTGCCAGCAGCACTGGGTCCTGGGCAGAGACCCAGTACTTC	CASSTGSWAETQYF
15	TRBJ1-1	-	TRBV10-3	TRBD1	TGTGCCATCTCCCAGCAGGGACAGGGTAACACTGAAGCTTTCTTT	CAISQQGQGNTEAFF
15	TRBJ2-5	few	TRBV7-2	-	TGTGCCAGCAGCCACCCGGGATTAAATGGTGGGACCCAGTACTTC	CASSHPGLNGGTQYF
15	TRBJ2-4	few	TRBV7-9	-	TGTGCCAGCTCCAGGGGCCCCGTAGCCAAAAACATTCAGTACTTC	CASSRGPVAKNIQYF
11	TRBJ2-1	-	TRBV9	TRBD1	TGTGCCAGCAGGGACCGGGACAGGCTGTTCTTC	CASRDRDRLFF
14	TRBJ1-2	-	TRBV6-5	-	TGTGCCAGCAGTTATGACGGCGGTGACTATGGCTACACCTTC	CASSYDGGDYGYTF
15	TRBJ1-1	-	TRBV5-4	TRBD1	TGTGCCAGCAGAAGGGACAGCGGATTTTACACTGAAGCTTTCTTT	CASRRDSGFYTEAFF
16	TRBJ2-5	-	TRBV25-1	TRBD2	TGTGCCAGCACGAGGAGCGGGGGGGCCGAGGGAGAGACCCAGTACTTC	CASTRSGGAEGETQYF
15	TRBJ1-5	-	TRBV4-3	-	TGCGCCAGCAGCCAAGAAGGGGGGATTTATCAGCCCCAGCATTTT	CASSQEGGIYQPQHF
13	TRBJ1-4	-	TRBV27	-	TGTGCCAGCCCAGAATACAGAGACGAAAAACTGTTTTTT	CASPEYRDEKLFF
12	TRBJ1-5	-	TRBV15	-	TGTGCCACCGCCCGGGGCAATCAGCCCCAGCATTTT	CATARGNQPQHF
11	TRBJ1-2	-	TRBV5-6	-	TGTGCCAGCAGCTTGGTACTCGACTACACCTTC	CASSLVLDYTF
14	TRBJ2-5	-	TRBV5-1	-	TGCGCCAGCAGCTTGGGCAATACAAAAGAGACCCAGTACTTC	CASSLGNTKETQYF
15	TRBJ2-7	-	TRBV7-2	TRBD2	TGTGCCAGCAGCTTTACTAGCGGGGGGAACTACGAGCAGTACTTC	CASSFTSGGNYEQYF
14	TRBJ1-6	-	TRBV7-2	-	TGTGCCAGCAGCTTACAATCAGGGAATTCACCCCTCCACTTT	CASSLQSGNSPLHF